The 14 T cell receptor beta chains reported below all come from one sample, sequenced in a study of early T cells in non-severe SARS-CoV-2 infection. TCRdb processed the 5' RACE reads anew with MiXCR; each CDR3 protein has one entry. The sample yields approximately 66,000 distinct CDR3 sequences, 13% seen once. Sequenced sample: whole blood. Source of these receptors: an adult who was a healthcare worker with PCR-confirmed SARS-CoV-2 infection or an uninfected control (not recorded which).

The chain couples TRBV9 to TRBJ2-1; TRBD2 aligns across 11 bases. The germline gives CDR1 SGDLS, CDR2 YYNGEE. The CDR3 runs 16 residues. V shed 0 bases and J 8 bases; nucleotides not matched to a gene: 7. CDR3 nucleotides: TGTGCCAGCAGCGTAGGAAGACTAGCGGGATTTGATGAGCAGTTCTTC. Its translation: CASSVGRLAGFDEQFF.

This clonotype was seen a few times. V is TRBV6-6 and J is TRBJ2-7, with D possibly being TRBD2 (5 bases). V lost 0 bases and J lost 6, with 9 bases in between. The CDR3 has 13 amino acids. Germline V lookup: CDR1 MNHNY, CDR2 SVGAGI (reference sequence). The CDR3 region is CASSYSEDVEQYF. For the CDR3, the DNA is TGTGCCAGCAGTTACTCGGAGGACGTCGAGCAGTACTTC.

The sample holds a few counts of this clonotype. This chain links TRBV3-1 with TRBJ2-1; 9 positions agree with TRBD2. Trimming took 4 bases from V and 6 from J; bases not matched to a gene: 4. The CDR3 spans 14 residues. Germline CDR1 and CDR2: LGHDT and YNNKEL (reference sequence). The CDR3 nucleotides read TGTGCCAGCAGCCTAGCGGGAGATTTCAATGAGCAGTTCTTC. It is translated as CASSLAGDFNEQFF.

At least ten counts were recorded for this clonotype. The chain uses TRBV10-3 and TRBJ2-3, with 7 bases that match TRBD2. Trimming removed 6 bases from V and 0 bases from J; junction bases left unmatched: 3. This CDR3 contains 14 residues. The germline gives CDR1 ENHRY, CDR2 SYGVKD. CDR3 sequence reads: CAIRSGVSTDTQYF. The CDR3 DNA is TGTGCCATCAGGAGCGGGGTCAGCACAGATACGCAGTATTTT.

A few counts support this clonotype. J is TRBJ2-3 and V is TRBV5-1; the match to TRBD2 covers 8 bases. The CDR3 has 14 residues. J was trimmed by 5 bases and V by 0 bases; bases with no gene match: 2. Germline lookup yields CDR1 SGHRS and CDR2 YFSETQ. CDR3 bases: TGCGCCAGCAGCTTGGCGCTAGCGGGAGATACGCAGTATTTT. This encodes CASSLALAGDTQYF.

This clonotype was counted many times. This CDR3 reads CASSRGTEAFF. DNA for the CDR3: TGTGCCAGTTCTCGGGGCACTGAAGCTTTCTTT. V usage is TRBV27 and J usage is TRBJ1-1; no reliable D call. The CDR3 loop spans 11 amino acids. V lost 9 bases, J lost 4 bases, and 9 bases lay in between. Per germline, CDR1 MNHEY and CDR2 SMNVEV (reference sequence).

This clonotype was observed at least ten times. The chain links TRBV27 to TRBJ1-2; D call uncertain. The CDR3 totals 15 residues. Trimming took 3 bases from V and 5 from J, leaving 16 bases between them. Germline V gene data show CDR1 as MNHEY and CDR2 as SMNVEV (reference sequence). CDR3 bases: TGTGCCAGCAGTTTCCCTAGGACGGGCGGGTATGGCTACACCTTC. Its protein is CASSFPRTGGYGYTF.

This clonotype was counted between two and nine times. V is TRBV19 and J is TRBJ2-5; TRBD2 matches 10 bases. The V gene's germline CDR1 is LNHDA and CDR2 SQIVND (reference sequence). V lost 5 bases and J lost 0; bases outside the gene matches: 12. The length of the CDR3 is 18 residues. The CDR3 loop is CASSLGLGTSGDQETQYF. DNA for the CDR3: TGTGCCAGTAGTTTGGGGCTGGGTACTAGCGGGGACCAAGAGACCCAGTACTTC.

This clonotype has only one observation. One base away lies a much larger clone, so this may be a sequencing read error. The chain recombines TRBV5-1 with TRBJ2-5; D possibly corresponds to TRBD1 (6 bases). The V gene's germline CDR1 is SGHRS and CDR2 YFSETQ. V dropped 3 bases and J dropped 3 bases, with 18 bases sitting between them. CDR3 length: 16 residues. CDR3: CASSSQTGANEETQYF. Written as DNA, the CDR3 is TGCGCCAGCAGCTCCCAGACAGGAGCCAATGAAGAGACCCAGTACTTC.

This clonotype was observed many times. The chain carries TRBV9 and TRBJ1-6; D is perhaps TRBD1 (6 bases). The germline gives CDR1 SGDLS, CDR2 YYNGEE. The length of the CDR3 is 12 residues. Trimming removed 1 base from V and 13 bases from J, with 9 bases in between. CDR3 sequence: CASSVIGGPLHF. In DNA, the CDR3 is TGTGCCAGCAGCGTAATAGGGGGGCCCCTCCACTTT.

V gene TRBV5-4 combines with J gene TRBJ2-1; weak D call: TRBD1 (5 bases). V shed 7 bases and J shed 6 bases, with 14 bases lying between them. The CDR3 runs to 13 residues. Germline loops: CDR1 SGHNT, CDR2 YYREEE (reference sequence). CDR3 region: CASQGKGPNEQFF. The CDR3 DNA reads TGTGCCAGCCAGGGCAAGGGGCCCAATGAGCAGTTCTTC.

J is TRBJ1-1 and V is TRBV20-1; D remains ambiguous. The CDR3 spans 15 residues. CDR1 is DFQATT, CDR2 SNEGSKA, per germline (reference sequence). The V and J ends lost 4 bases and 0 bases respectively, with 15 bases between them. CDR3 nucleotides: TGCAGTGCTATAAACAGCGAACCCATGAACACTGAAGCTTTCTTT. Translation: CSAINSEPMNTEAFF.

Many counts were recorded for this clonotype. CDR3 DNA: TGTGCCAGCAGCCTTAGGGGGAGCTCCTACAATGAGCAGTTCTTC. It is translated as CASSLRGSSYNEQFF. The rearrangement links TRBV3-1 to TRBJ2-1; D perhaps matches TRBD1 (6 bases). The germline V gene encodes CDR1 LGHDT and CDR2 YNNKEL (reference sequence). The CDR3 consists of 15 residues. V was trimmed by 4 bases and J by 0 bases, leaving 10 bases between them.

This clonotype appeared a few times. The genes are TRBV5-4 and TRBJ2-2, with a weak D call TRBD2 (6 bases). CDR1 is SGHNT and CDR2 is YYREEE in the germline V gene (reference sequence). The CDR3 totals 15 residues. V was cut by 4 bases and J by 7 bases, with 17 bases left in between. The CDR3 DNA sequence: TGTGCCAGCAGCCCTGGGGTTTTCGGGAGCGGGGAGCTGTTTTTT. Translating gives CASSPGVFGSGELFF.